This T cell receptor beta chain was recorded in a study of cytomegalovirus exposure and HLA in healthy donors. Details on this clone: What it binds is unknown.

The germline gives CDR1 LNHDA, CDR2 SQIVND (reference sequence). The CDR3 loop spans 16 amino acids. The V segment lost 5 bases and the J segment 3 bases; nucleotides outside the gene matches: 13. Whole-study findings and limits: High specificity and sensitivity for cytomegalovirus status were reported for the classifier.

It was with 60 Vbeta and 13 Jbeta primers that the PCR ran. Data came from immunoSEQ multiplex PCR; TCRdb stores just in-frame clones and leaves some out. The sample lists about 87,000 clones; 65% to 75% were seen once. V gene TRBV19 combines with J gene TRBJ2-7; 7 bases agree with TRBD1. This clonotype was sampled from a young man in good health and CMV-seropositive. Sequences were obtained from PBMCs. CDR3 protein: CASSPHPRDSDYEQYF. Here the CDR3 DNA reads TGTGCCAGTAGTCCCCACCCCCGGGACAGTGACTACGAGCAGTACTTC.